This T cell receptor (beta chain) originates from a study of blood T cell repertoires in COVID-19. With V trimmed by 5 bases and J by 2 bases, 6 bases remained unmatched. CDR3 length: 15 amino acids. CDR1 MDHEN and CDR2 SYDVKM come from the germline V gene. The assay was immunoSEQ multiplex PCR, and TCRdb's table has in-frame clones only and misses some. The sample has about 260,000 clones; around 84% are singletons. The sample consisted of peripheral blood. The chain joins TRBV28 to TRBJ1-5; 7 nucleotides agree with TRBD1. The clonotype originates from a woman aged 60-75 years with COVID-19, enrolled during active disease. The CDR3 here is CASSPTQGGNQPQHF. The DNA for the CDR3 is TGTGCCAGCAGTCCAACCCAGGGGGGCAATCAGCCCCAGCATTTT.